At least ten counts were recorded for the clone carrying this T cell receptor beta chain. The sample belongs to a study of CD8+CD57+ T cells in acquired aplastic anemia. Overall study context: On average, sorted CD4+ and CD8+ cells gave about 3.1 ug of DNA.

The template used for profiling TCR beta VDJ and CDR3 was genomic DNA. TCRdb itself ran the reads through MiXCR, one entry per CDR3 protein. The repertoire holds roughly 64,000 distinct CDR3 sequences, with 55% as singletons. Trimming cost V 2 bases and J 4 bases, with 3 bases left between them. The CDR3 loop spans 11 amino acids. Germline V gene sequence: CDR1 SQVTM, CDR2 ANQGSEA. The sequence was collected from a human donor in good health, serving as a control. V and J are TRBV29-1 and TRBJ1-3, with D unclear. Sequences were obtained from sorted CD4+, CD8+, or CD8+CD57+ T cells (not recorded which) from PBMCs. The CDR3 nucleotides are TGCAGCGTTGAATCAGGAAACACCATATATTTT. Its protein is CSVESGNTIYF.